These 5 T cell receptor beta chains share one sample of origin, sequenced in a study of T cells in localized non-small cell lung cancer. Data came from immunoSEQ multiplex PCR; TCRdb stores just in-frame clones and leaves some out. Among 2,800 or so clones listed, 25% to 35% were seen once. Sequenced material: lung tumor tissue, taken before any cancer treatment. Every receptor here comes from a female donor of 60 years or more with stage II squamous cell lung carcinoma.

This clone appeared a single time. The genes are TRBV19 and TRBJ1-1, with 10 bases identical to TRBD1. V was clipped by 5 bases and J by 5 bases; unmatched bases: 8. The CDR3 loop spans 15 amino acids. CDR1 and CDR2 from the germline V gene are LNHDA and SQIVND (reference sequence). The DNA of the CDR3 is TGTGCCAGTAGTTCTTGGACAGGGGGGAGTACTGAAGCTTTCTTT. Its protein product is CASSSWTGGSTEAFF. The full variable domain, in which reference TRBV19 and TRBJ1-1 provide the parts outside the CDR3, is DGGITQSPKYLFRKEGQNVTLSCEQNLNHDAMYWYRQDPGQGLRLIYYSQIVNDFQKGDIAEGYSVSREKKESFPLTVTSAQKNPTAFYLCASSSWTGGSTEAFFGQGTRLTVV.

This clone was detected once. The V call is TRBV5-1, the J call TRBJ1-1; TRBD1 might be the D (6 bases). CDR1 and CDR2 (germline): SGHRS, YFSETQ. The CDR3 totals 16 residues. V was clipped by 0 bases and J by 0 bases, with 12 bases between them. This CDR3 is CASSLALGAMNTEAFF. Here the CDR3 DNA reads TGCGCCAGCAGCTTGGCCCTGGGGGCCATGAACACTGAAGCTTTCTTT.

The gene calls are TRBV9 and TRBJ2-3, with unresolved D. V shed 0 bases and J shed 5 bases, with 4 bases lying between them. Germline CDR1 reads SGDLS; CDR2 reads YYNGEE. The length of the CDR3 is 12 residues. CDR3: CASSVDKDTQYF. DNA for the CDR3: TGTGCCAGCAGCGTAGATAAAGATACGCAGTATTTT.

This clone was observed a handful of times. The CDR3 DNA reads TGTGCCAGCAGCTTATTCCACCTGTATAGCAATCAGCCCCAGCATTTT. It yields the protein CASSLFHLYSNQPQHF. The chain has TRBV7-5 and TRBJ1-5. TRBV7-5 is designated a pseudogene. The CDR3 contains 16 residues.

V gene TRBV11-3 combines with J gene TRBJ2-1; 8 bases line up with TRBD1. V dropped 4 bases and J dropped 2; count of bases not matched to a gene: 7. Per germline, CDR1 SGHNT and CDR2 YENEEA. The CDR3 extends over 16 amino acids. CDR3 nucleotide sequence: TGTGCCAGCAGCTACCCACAGGGGGGAACCTACAATGAGCAGTTCTTC. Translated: CASSYPQGGTYNEQFF.